These 8 T cell receptor beta chains were all obtained from the same sample, sequenced in a study of cytomegalovirus exposure and HLA in healthy donors. The table came from immunoSEQ multiplex PCR; TCRdb's copy has only in-frame clones and leaves some out. The sample has 180,000 or so clones, 86% seen once; the top ten hold less than 3.5%. Sequenced: PBMCs. These receptors were obtained from a man between 18 and 29 years old in good health and CMV-seropositive.

The chain joins TRBV4-3 to TRBJ1-1; D gene unclear. The CDR3 loop spans 16 amino acids. V lost 0 bases and J lost 2, with 13 bases in between. The V gene's germline CDR1 is LGHNA and CDR2 YSLEER. The CDR3 reads CASSQDLGSGNTEAFF. The CDR3 coding sequence is TGCGCCAGCAGCCAAGATCTGGGGAGCGGAAACACTGAAGCTTTCTTT.

The chain links TRBV11-1 to TRBJ2-7; TRBD1 aligns across 12 bases. Unmatched junction bases numbered 4, after V lost 5 bases and J lost 2 bases. Germline CDR1 is SGHAT and CDR2 is FQDESV (reference sequence). The CDR3 covers 15 residues. In DNA form, the CDR3 reads TGTGCCAGCAGCCGGGGACAGGGGGCCACCTACGAGCAGTACTTC. This gives the protein CASSRGQGATYEQYF.

The chain couples TRBV9 to TRBJ2-7; a possible D gene is TRBD2 (6 bases). The CDR3 loop spans 13 amino acids. Trimming took 6 bases from V and 6 from J, leaving 16 bases between them. Germline assignment: CDR1 SGDLS and CDR2 YYNGEE. Here the CDR3 reads CASTRDQEGEQYF. As DNA, the CDR3 is TGTGCCAGCACCCGGGACCAGGAGGGCGAGCAGTACTTC.

The chain carries TRBV18 and TRBJ1-5; D ambiguous. Trimming stripped 1 base from V and 5 bases from J, with 9 bases between. CDR1 and CDR2 (germline): KGHSH, LQKENI. This CDR3 has 14 residues. CDR3 sequence: CASSPQTDYQPQHF. In nucleotides, the CDR3 is TGTGCCAGCTCACCACAAACAGATTATCAGCCCCAGCATTTT.

This rearrangement joins TRBV5-1 to TRBJ2-2; possibly TRBD2 for D (7 bases). The CDR3 length is 15 residues. Deletions cut 1 base from V and 2 bases from J, with 9 bases between. Germline values: CDR1 SGHRS, CDR2 YFSETQ. CDR3 bases: TGCGCCAGCAGCTTGCGGGGGGCAAACACCGGGGAGCTGTTTTTT. This encodes CASSLRGANTGELFF.

The chain recombines TRBV7-8 with TRBJ1-5, with D hard to call. Germline CDR1 and CDR2: SGHVS and FQNEAQ. The V end lost 10 bases, the J end lost 0 bases, and 16 bases lay between the germline ends. The CDR3 consists of 15 residues. The DNA of the CDR3 is TGTGCCACCTCCCCTCGGCGGAGTAGCAATCAGCCCCAGCATTTT. Its protein is CATSPRRSSNQPQHF.

The chain employs TRBV19 and TRBJ1-5; D is unresolved. CDR3 size: 14 residues. Germline V lookup: CDR1 LNHDA, CDR2 SQIVND (reference sequence). Between the trimmed V and J ends, which lost 5 bases and 1 base, there was a span of 9 bases. The CDR3 DNA follows: TGTGCCAGTAGTCCAACAGTAAGCAATCAGCCCCAGCATTTT. Translating it yields CASSPTVSNQPQHF. Supplemented by reference TRBV19 and TRBJ1-5, the full variable domain reads DGGITQSPKYLFRKEGQNVTLSCEQNLNHDAMYWYRQDPGQGLRLIYYSQIVNDFQKGDIAEGYSVSREKKESFPLTVTSAQKNPTAFYLCASSPTVSNQPQHFGDGTRLSIL.

The rearrangement uses TRBV9 and TRBJ1-3; 8 bases are shared with TRBD1. V lost 4 bases, J lost 7 bases, and 7 bases stayed unmatched. This CDR3 contains 14 residues. Per the germline V gene, CDR1 is SGDLS and CDR2 is YYNGEE. Here the CDR3 reads CASSNQDRGNTIYF. For the CDR3, the DNA is TGTGCCAGCAGCAATCAAGACAGGGGTAACACCATATATTTT.